Presented here are 24 T cell receptor beta chains from one specimen sequenced in a study of shared clonotypes between healthy human individuals. Measured with immunoSEQ multiplex PCR; TCRdb has only the in-frame clones, and not every one. The repertoire includes fewer than 400,000 clones, about 74% of them detected once, and 10% sits in the top ten. Sample: memory CD4+ T cells sorted from blood. The subset here: CD45RA-negative fraction. These receptors originate from a man younger than 45 in good health.

V is TRBV6-9 and J is TRBJ2-4; D gene ambiguous. Looked up from germline, CDR1 is MNHGY and CDR2 is SVAAGI. Between the trimmed V and J ends, which lost 2 bases and 2 bases, there was a span of 10 bases. This CDR3 region has 15 residues. CDR3: CASSYLNVTKNIQYF. CDR3 sequence (DNA): TGTGCCAGCAGTTATCTTAACGTAACCAAAAACATTCAGTACTTC.

CDR3 bases: TGTGCCAGCAGCCGCGGTGCCGGAAACACCATATATTTT. It yields the protein CASSRGAGNTIYF. The chain has TRBV7-8 and TRBJ1-3, with no clear D. The CDR3 contains 13 residues. Germline V gene lookup returns CDR1 SGHVS and CDR2 FQNEAQ. V was shortened by 5 bases and J by 4 bases, with 9 bases between the two germline ends.

The chain carries TRBV7-2 and TRBJ1-1; D not resolved. The V gene lost 1 base and the J gene lost 3 bases, with 6 bases spanning the gap. This CDR3 contains 13 residues. The germline V gene encodes CDR1 SGHTA and CDR2 FQGNSA. DNA for the CDR3: TGTGCCAGCAGCTTAGTTCGGGACACTGAAGCTTTCTTT. This translates into CASSLVRDTEAFF.

The gene calls are TRBV2 and TRBJ2-2; a weak D match, TRBD1 (6 bases). The ends were cut back, 4 bases at V and 5 bases at J, with 11 bases in the middle. Germline V gives CDR1 SNHLY, CDR2 FYNNEI. This CDR3 comprises 14 residues. The CDR3 region has the DNA TGTGCCAGCAGTGGTCCTGGGACAACCGGGGAGCTGTTTTTT. Protein product: CASSGPGTTGELFF.

This clone was observed a few times. The chain uses TRBV6-6 and TRBJ2-2; 7 bases align to TRBD2. CDR1 and CDR2 (germline): MNHNY, SVGAGI (reference sequence). The CDR3 extends over 15 amino acids. With 5 bases clipped from V and 7 bases from J, the junction kept 10 bases outside the gene matches. The CDR3, as DNA: TGTGCCAGCAGTGGGAGGACTAGTGTAATCGGGGAGCTGTTTTTT. Protein: CASSGRTSVIGELFF.

The chain carries TRBV14 and TRBJ1-3; tentative D call: TRBD1 (6 bases). The germline V gene encodes CDR1 SGHDN and CDR2 FVKESK. Between the trimmed V and J ends, which lost 6 bases and 0 bases, there was a span of 15 bases. There are 16 residues in the CDR3. The CDR3 DNA reads as TGTGCCAGCAGTCACAGGGTACCGAGCTCTGGAAACACCATATATTTT. This codes for CASSHRVPSSGNTIYF.

J is TRBJ1-5 and V is TRBV19; no firm D call. In germline, CDR1 is LNHDA, CDR2 SQIVND (reference sequence). V dropped 0 bases and J dropped 10 bases, with 7 bases sitting between them. This CDR3 has 12 amino acids. CDR3 nucleotides: TGTGCCAGTAGTATAGAGGGCAGACCCCAGCATTTT. Protein: CASSIEGRPQHF. The full variable domain, in which reference TRBV19 and TRBJ1-5 provide the parts outside the CDR3, is DGGITQSPKYLFRKEGQNVTLSCEQNLNHDAMYWYRQDPGQGLRLIYYSQIVNDFQKGDIAEGYSVSREKKESFPLTVTSAQKNPTAFYLCASSIEGRPQHFGDGTRLSIL.

This chain uses TRBV11-2 with TRBJ2-5, with D possibly matching TRBD1 (6 bases). The CDR3 covers 16 residues. The V gene's germline CDR1 is SGHAT and CDR2 FQNNGV. V shed 1 base and J shed 3 bases, with 15 bases lying between them. The CDR3, as DNA: TGTGCCAGCAGCTTAGGGGCTGGCTGGACAGAAGAGACCCAGTACTTC. Its translation: CASSLGAGWTEETQYF.

This clone was counted between two and nine times. The rearrangement joins TRBV11-2 to TRBJ2-2; D may be TRBD1 (5 bases). Trimming left V 3 bases short and J 5 bases short, with 13 bases between. Looked up from germline, CDR1 is SGHAT and CDR2 is FQNNGV. The CDR3 extends over 15 amino acids. CDR3 protein: CASSLEGVGTGELFF. In DNA, the CDR3 is TGTGCCAGCAGCTTGGAAGGGGTCGGGACCGGGGAGCTGTTTTTT.

This chain joins TRBV6-1 and TRBJ2-7; D remains ambiguous. The V end was cut by 3 bases, the J end by 2 bases, with 5 bases between. Germline loops: CDR1 MNHNS, CDR2 SASEGT. CDR3 length: 12 amino acids. Here the CDR3 reads CASSDSPYEQYF. The CDR3 DNA is TGTGCCAGCAGTGACAGTCCCTACGAGCAGTACTTC.

V gene TRBV6-5 combines with J gene TRBJ1-1; TRBD1 might be the D (6 bases). V dropped 6 bases and J dropped 4 bases, with 15 bases sitting between them. Germline assignment: CDR1 MNHEY and CDR2 SVGAGI. CDR3 length equals 14 residues. CDR3 sequence (DNA): TGTGCCAGCAGACCACGACAGGAAATCACTGAAGCTTTCTTT. Translation gives CASRPRQEITEAFF.

This clone was recorded once. This sequence joins TRBV19 and TRBJ1-2; 7 positions agree with TRBD1. V was pared by 6 bases and J by 2 bases, with 9 bases of the junction left unmatched. Looked up from germline, CDR1 is LNHDA and CDR2 is SQIVND (reference sequence). There are 15 residues in the CDR3. Here the CDR3 DNA reads TGTGCCAGTAGCCATTTCAGGGGGGAGAACTATGGCTACACCTTC. Translated: CASSHFRGENYGYTF.

The CDR3 spells CASSQASSYNEQFF. The DNA of the CDR3 is TGCGCCAGCAGCCAAGCGTCGTCCTACAATGAGCAGTTCTTC. The gene calls are TRBV4-3 and TRBJ2-1, with unresolved D. The CDR3 covers 14 residues. Germline V gene data show CDR1 as LGHNA and CDR2 as YSLEER. Trimming stripped 1 base from V and 1 base from J, with 5 bases between.

The chain links TRBV5-4 to TRBJ2-3; D not certain. CDR3 length: 14 amino acids. V was pared by 2 bases and J by 4 bases, with 11 bases between. The germline V gene encodes CDR1 SGHNT and CDR2 YYREEE (reference sequence). The chain's CDR3 is CASSFEQISDTQYF. CDR3 sequence (DNA): TGTGCCAGCAGCTTCGAACAGATTTCAGATACGCAGTATTTT. Looking up the rest from reference TRBV5-4 and TRBJ2-3 gives the full variable domain: ETGVTQSPTHLIKTRGQQVTLRCSSQSGHNTVSWYQQALGQGPQFIFQYYREEENGRGNFPPRFSGLQFPNYSSELNVNALELDDSALYLCASSFEQISDTQYFGPGTRLTVL.

This clone was counted only a few times. V gene TRBV5-6 combines with J gene TRBJ1-5, with D uncertain. Germline lookup yields CDR1 SGHDT and CDR2 YYEEEE. V was cut by 2 bases and J by 3 bases, with 15 bases left in between. CDR3 length: 16 residues. Here the CDR3 DNA reads TGTGCCAGCAGCTTTTACGAGGGTGGGAACAATCAGCCCCAGCATTTT. This sequence encodes CASSFYEGGNNQPQHF.

The CDR3 DNA reads as TGTGCCAGCAGTCCGCTTGGGACTAACTATGGCTACACCTTC. This sequence encodes CASSPLGTNYGYTF. This chain uses TRBV28 with TRBJ1-2; D gene uncertain. The CDR3 is 14 residues long. Trimming pared 5 bases from V and 0 bases from J, leaving 10 bases between. From germline, CDR1 is MDHEN and CDR2 SYDVKM.

CDR3 protein: CASSLVGLARGEQYF. The DNA for the CDR3 is TGTGCCAGCAGCTTAGTCGGACTAGCGAGGGGCGAGCAGTACTTC. This sequence joins TRBV7-8 and TRBJ2-7; TRBD2 matches at 9 bases. V shed 1 base, J shed 6 bases, and the junction held 7 bases outside the gene matches. The CDR3 is 15 residues long. The germline CDR1 and CDR2 sequences are SGHVS and FQNEAQ.

This clone has only a few counts. This sequence joins TRBV9 and TRBJ2-5, with 8 bases identical to TRBD1. V was pared by 5 bases and J by 2 bases, with 8 bases of the junction left unmatched. CDR1 and CDR2 (germline): SGDLS, YYNGEE. The CDR3 is 15 residues long. Written as DNA, the CDR3 is TGTGCCAGCAGTAGGACAGGGAACGTGCAAGAGACCCAGTACTTC. This gives the protein CASSRTGNVQETQYF.

The V gene is TRBV19, the J gene TRBJ2-7; TRBD1 aligns across 7 bases. After removal of 5 bases from V and 4 bases from J, the junction contained 5 bases not matched to a gene. This CDR3 comprises 13 residues. CDR1 LNHDA and CDR2 SQIVND come from the germline V gene (reference sequence). The CDR3 DNA follows: TGTGCCAGTAGTCCAAGGACAGGTTACGAGCAGTACTTC. Protein: CASSPRTGYEQYF.

The rearrangement joins TRBV7-2 to TRBJ1-1, with D maybe TRBD1 (5 bases). Germline CDR1 and CDR2: SGHTA and FQGNSA. This CDR3 has 14 residues. V was cut by 7 bases and J by 4 bases, with 16 bases left in between. Written as DNA, the CDR3 is TGTGCCAGCACCAAACTTGGGGGTATCACTGAAGCTTTCTTT. It translates to CASTKLGGITEAFF.

The rearrangement links TRBV5-1 to TRBJ2-7; no reliable D call. There are 15 residues in the CDR3. The germline V and J ends were trimmed by 2 bases and 0 bases, with 12 bases remaining between them. The germline V gene encodes CDR1 SGHRS and CDR2 YFSETQ. The CDR3 DNA sequence: TGCGCCAGCAGCTTTCAGCCGGAAGACTCCTACGAGCAGTACTTC. Protein sequence: CASSFQPEDSYEQYF. Full variable domain (outside the CDR3, taken from reference TRBV5-1 and TRBJ2-7): KAGVTQTPRYLIKTRGQQVTLSCSPISGHRSVSWYQQTPGQGLQFLFEYFSETQRNKGNFPGRFSGRQFSNSRSEMNVSTLELGDSALYLCASSFQPEDSYEQYFGPGTRLTVT.

The genes are TRBV10-3 and TRBJ2-2, with D perhaps TRBD1 (7 bases). Germline lookup yields CDR1 ENHRY and CDR2 SYGVKD. The CDR3 length is 13 residues. Trimming pared 6 bases from V and 6 bases from J, leaving 11 bases between. Here the CDR3 DNA reads TGTGCCATCAGAGACAGGGAGGCCGGGGAGCTGTTTTTT. Translating gives CAIRDREAGELFF.

V and J are TRBV5-5 and TRBJ2-7; TRBD2 matches at 9 bases. CDR1 and CDR2 (germline): SGHKS, YYEKEE (reference sequence). The CDR3 totals 12 residues. V was pared by 7 bases and J by 6 bases, with 5 bases of the junction left unmatched. The CDR3 coding sequence is TGTGCCAGCGGGCGGGAGGGCCCCGAGCAGTACTTC. This sequence encodes CASGREGPEQYF.

The chain carries TRBV30 and TRBJ2-7, with D perhaps TRBD1 or TRBD2 (5 bases each). The CDR3 is made up of 13 amino acids. V lost 0 bases to trimming and J lost 6 bases, with 12 bases between them. CDR1 is GTSNPN, CDR2 SVGIG, per germline (reference sequence). This CDR3 is CAWSVLGQGEQYF. The CDR3 region has the DNA TGTGCCTGGAGTGTACTAGGGCAGGGCGAGCAGTACTTC.